This T cell receptor (beta chain) originates from a study of blood T cell repertoires in COVID-19. Enrollees, about 18 to 89 years old, lived in some 24 US areas. Libraries were prepared by immunoSEQ multiplex PCR; TCRdb keeps only in-frame clonotypes and omits some of them. This sample has fewer than 250,000 clones, with more than 65% found just once. Sequencing was performed on PBMCs or T cells enriched from blood (not recorded which). The source of this sequence is a woman between 45 and 65 years old with acute COVID-19.

CDR3 in amino acids: CAWRWDWNTEAFF. In nucleotides, the CDR3 is TGTGCCTGGAGGTGGGACTGGAACACTGAAGCTTTCTTT. This chain connects TRBV30 to TRBJ1-1; weak D call: TRBD1 (5 bases). The CDR3 spans 13 residues. Trimming removed 3 bases from V and 1 base from J, with 9 bases in between. CDR1 is GTSNPN, CDR2 SVGIG, per germline (reference sequence).